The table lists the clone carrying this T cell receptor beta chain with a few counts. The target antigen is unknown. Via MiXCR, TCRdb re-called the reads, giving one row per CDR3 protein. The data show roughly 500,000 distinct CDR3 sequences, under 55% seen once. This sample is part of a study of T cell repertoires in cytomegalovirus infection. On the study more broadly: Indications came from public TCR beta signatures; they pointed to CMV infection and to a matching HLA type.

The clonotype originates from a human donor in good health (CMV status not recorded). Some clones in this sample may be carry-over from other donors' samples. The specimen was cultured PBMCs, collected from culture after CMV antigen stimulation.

CDR3 sequence (DNA): TGTGCCAGCAGTGTCGGGGGGAGCACTGAAGCTTTCTTT. Its protein product is CASSVGGSTEAFF. The V call is TRBV6-1, the J call TRBJ1-1, with D possibly being TRBD1 (5 bases). The germline V gene encodes CDR1 MNHNS and CDR2 SASEGT. V shed 4 bases and J shed 4 bases, with 10 bases lying between them. This CDR3 region has 13 residues.